This passage covers 15 T cell receptor beta chains from one sample sequenced in a study of Graves' ophthalmopathy and Graves' hyperthyroidism. The study amplified TCR beta CDR3 regions using RNA transcripts. RT-PCR in the first round used HTBI primers; a second-round multiplex PCR followed. TCRdb fed the multiplex PCR reads into MiXCR, producing one record per CDR3 protein. The data show 200,000 to 250,000 distinct CDR3 sequences, roughly 21% seen once. The sample comprised peripheral blood. The origin of the receptors is a woman aged 45-65 years with Graves' ophthalmopathy.

This clonotype came up many times. V is TRBV2 and J is TRBJ1-2; maybe TRBD1 (6 bases). The CDR3 contains 15 residues. CDR1 is SNHLY, CDR2 FYNNEI, per germline. V was cut by 1 base and J by 2 bases, with 11 bases left in between. CDR3 sequence (DNA): TGTGCCAGCAGTGAAGACAGGGTTATCAACTATGGCTACACCTTC. Its translation is CASSEDRVINYGYTF. Combining the CDR3 with reference TRBV2 and TRBJ1-2 gives the whole variable domain EPEVTQTPSHQVTQMGQEVILRCVPISNHLYFYWYRQILGQKVEFLVSFYNNEISEKSEIFDDQFSVERPDGSNFTLKIRSTKLEDSAMYFCASSEDRVINYGYTFGSGTRLTVV.

This clonotype has more than one count but fewer than ten. The chain links TRBV20-1 to TRBJ1-1; D gene unclear. The CDR3 sequence is 17 residues long. Looked up from germline, CDR1 is DFQATT and CDR2 is SNEGSKA (reference sequence). V shed 3 bases and J shed 7 bases, with 27 bases lying between them. The CDR3 DNA reads TGCAGTGCTAGTTTCCGGGGAACCCCCGAACGGGATCGTGAAGCTTTCTTT. Its protein product is CSASFRGTPERDREAFF.

This clonotype has ten or more counts. This chain uses TRBV2 with TRBJ2-2; 7 bases fit TRBD2. The CDR3 extends over 14 amino acids. Germline V gives CDR1 SNHLY, CDR2 FYNNEI. Trimming at V came to 6 bases and at J to 6 bases, leaving 7 bases not matched to a gene. CDR3 sequence (DNA): TGTGCCAGCAGGGAGGCGGGAGTTCCCGGGGAGCTGTTTTTT. As protein: CASREAGVPGELFF.

This clonotype was counted at least ten times. This chain uses TRBV5-1 with TRBJ1-1; the D gene is possibly TRBD1 (6 bases). The length of the CDR3 is 15 residues. V was pared by 0 bases and J by 10 bases, with 19 bases between. Germline values: CDR1 SGHRS, CDR2 YFSETQ. This CDR3 is CASSLARRGAGRAFF. In DNA, the CDR3 is TGCGCCAGCAGCTTGGCCAGGAGGGGGGCCGGGAGAGCTTTCTTT.

This clonotype has a count of ten or more. The chain has TRBV29-1 and TRBJ2-5; 9 bases are a match to TRBD2. The trim removed 4 bases at V and 5 bases at J, leaving 8 bases unmatched. CDR1 SQVTM and CDR2 ANQGSEA come from the germline V gene. CDR3 length: 14 residues. In DNA, the CDR3 is TGCAGCGTTGCATCGGCGGGAGGGCCGGAGACCCAGTACTTC. It is translated as CSVASAGGPETQYF. Combining the CDR3 with reference TRBV29-1 and TRBJ2-5 gives the whole variable domain SAVISQKPSRDICQRGTSLTIQCQVDSQVTMMFWYRQQPGQSLTLIATANQGSEATYESGFVIDKFPISRPNLTFSTLTVSNMSPEDSSIYLCSVASAGGPETQYFGPGTRLLVL.

This clonotype has at least ten counts. The chain links TRBV30 to TRBJ2-1; no clear D gene. The CDR3 runs 12 residues. Between the trimmed V and J ends, which lost 5 bases and 3 bases, there was a span of 8 bases. Germline V gene sequence: CDR1 GTSNPN, CDR2 SVGIG (reference sequence). The CDR3 DNA follows: TGTGCCTGGGGGGAAAGCTACAATGAGCAGTTCTTC. It specifies CAWGESYNEQFF.

The sample holds many counts of this clonotype. This chain uses TRBV20-1 with TRBJ1-6; TRBD1 agrees at 7 bases. Trimming removed 2 bases from V and 7 bases from J; junction bases left unmatched: 5. Germline lookup yields CDR1 DFQATT and CDR2 SNEGSKA (reference sequence). This CDR3 is 14 amino acids long. The DNA for the CDR3 is TGCAGTGCTAGACGCACGGGACAGAATTCACCCCTCCACTTT. Translated: CSARRTGQNSPLHF.

The chain recombines TRBV11-2 with TRBJ2-2; D is uncertain. Germline CDR1 reads SGHAT; CDR2 reads FQNNGV. The CDR3 covers 16 residues. V shed 3 bases and J shed 3 bases, with 14 bases lying between them. The CDR3 loop is CASSFLGTRDTGELFF. The CDR3 nucleotides read TGTGCCAGCAGCTTTTTGGGTACCCGGGACACCGGGGAGCTGTTTTTT.

The rearrangement links TRBV6-1 to TRBJ1-1; TRBD1 might be the D (6 bases). Germline assignment: CDR1 MNHNS and CDR2 SASEGT. Deletions cut 6 bases from V and 5 bases from J, with 19 bases between. There are 15 residues in the CDR3. The CDR3 DNA is TGTGCCAGCAGACGCACTTTGGACAGCAAGACTGAAGCTTTCTTT. As protein: CASRRTLDSKTEAFF.

This clonotype was seen at least ten times. The rearrangement uses TRBV6-5 and TRBJ1-6; D gene unclear. Germline V lookup: CDR1 MNHEY, CDR2 SVGAGI. CDR3 length: 15 amino acids. V lost 6 bases to trimming and J lost 7 bases, with 16 bases between them. In DNA form, the CDR3 reads TGTGCCAGCAGCGGAGGTGTGGCTTTAAATTCACCCCTCCACTTT. It codes for CASSGGVALNSPLHF.

There are many counts of this clonotype. This chain connects TRBV7-8 to TRBJ2-7; D possibly matches TRBD1 or TRBD2 (6 bases each). This CDR3 spans 18 amino acids. The germline V gene has CDR1 SGHVS and CDR2 FQNEAQ. V lost 2 bases and J lost 0, with 20 bases in between. CDR3 sequence reads: CASSLPGEVSGNSYEQYF. For the CDR3, the DNA is TGTGCCAGCAGCTTACCAGGGGAGGTCAGCGGTAACTCCTACGAGCAGTACTTC.

The chain joins TRBV5-1 to TRBJ2-7; TRBD2 might be the D (5 bases). Germline V gene sequence: CDR1 SGHRS, CDR2 YFSETQ. Trimming shortened V by 0 bases and J by 7 bases, and 11 bases separated the two germline ends. This CDR3 comprises 13 residues. The CDR3 bases are TGCGCCAGCAGCTTGGAGCCCAGAGGGGAGCAGTACTTC. Its protein is CASSLEPRGEQYF.

This clonotype has a count of ten or more. The chain couples TRBV24-1 to TRBJ1-5, with 9 bases fitting TRBD1. The J segment lost 6 bases and the V segment lost 2 bases, leaving 10 bases of the junction unmatched. The CDR3 length is 17 residues. Germline CDR1 is KGHDR and CDR2 is SFDVKD. As DNA, the CDR3 is TGTGCCACCAGTGATTCTCTCAGGGGGACAGGGATTCAGCCCCAGCATTTT. It specifies CATSDSLRGTGIQPQHF.

This sequence joins TRBV6-2 or TRBV6-3 and TRBJ2-2, with TRBD1 as a possible D gene (5 bases). Looked up from germline, CDR1 is MNHEY and CDR2 is SVGEGT. The CDR3 covers 15 residues. V lost 7 bases to trimming and J lost 7 bases, with 19 bases between them. In DNA, the CDR3 is TGTGCCAGCAAAGGTGCTGGTCAAAGGGGCGGGGAGCTGTTTTTT. Its protein product is CASKGAGQRGGELFF.

This clonotype appeared many times. The J gene is TRBJ2-7, the V gene TRBV27, with 8 bases that match TRBD2. Trimming removed 2 bases from V and 5 bases from J; junction bases left unmatched: 20. The CDR3 runs to 19 residues. Germline V CDR1 and CDR2: MNHEY, SMNVEV (reference sequence). The CDR3 sequence: CASSLQWTQVTGGLNEQYF. Written as DNA, the CDR3 is TGTGCCAGCAGTTTACAGTGGACCCAAGTAACGGGAGGGCTCAACGAGCAGTACTTC.